The T cell receptor (beta chain) described here comes from a study of cytomegalovirus exposure and HLA in healthy donors (dated by TCRdb to the late 2010s). General notes on the study: An earlier analysis of some 600 of the donors reported 276 Gb of sequence data and 100 million to 120 million unique TCR beta sequences obtained from about 179 million T cells. An early release that covered about 600 HLA-typed donors contained around 300 gigabases of sequencing data and about 84 million unique TCR sequences. Of the roughly 400 genotyped donors, approximately 80% were placed in the genetic ancestry cluster associated with self-reported Caucasian donors. The study aimed to test whether signatures of past pathogen exposure could be identified by cataloging public T cell receptors. The study used immunosequencing to profile the T cell repertoires of approximately 640 subjects and linked those repertoires to cytomegalovirus serostatus. Along with the roughly 670-subject first cohort, a separate validation cohort of 120 different subjects was used. High-throughput TCR immunosequencing, statistical association of individual TCRs with disease status, and machine learning were combined to predict cytomegalovirus infection status. A later analysis re-examined previously published TCR beta repertoires from just over 650 donors and added high-resolution HLA genotyping to investigate patterns of TCR occurrence. Rather than drawing on any new phenotypic data, the later analysis identified candidate immune exposures from TCR beta sequences and the way those sequences occurred across donors. An earlier analysis of 587 of the donors used high-throughput TCR beta sequencing to judge whether each TCR beta V gene segment behaved as functional or pseudogenic. Donor age, sex, ethnicity and CMV serostatus were collected together with the repertoire data. Genome-wide SNP genotypes for about 65% of the 666 donors were used in a later genetic analysis, which treated that subset as a discovery cohort. All discovery cohort repertoires had been generated using a single sequencing platform. HLA typing covered class I and class II loci at four-digit resolution. Typing coverage varied by locus: roughly 620-630 donors for A, B, C, DRB1 and DQB1; approximately 520 for DQA1; nearly 610 for DPA1; approximately 450 for DPB1. Because of strong linkage in the cohort, a few DR-DQ haplotypes were treated as single units for association and clustering. Among over 350 genotyped donors of the cohort, an average of approximately 240,000 unique TCR beta nucleotide sequences were sequenced per donor, around 20% of them non-productive.

Via the germline V gene, CDR1 is LGHNA and CDR2 YNFKEQ. V loses 4 bases, J loses 0 bases, and the germline ends lie 16 bases apart. The CDR3 starts with the cysteine, ends with the phenylalanine, and has 18 residues. The sequence is cut down to CDR3 DNA, 54 bases in frame from base 1. Library preparation employed the immunoSEQ multiplex PCR assay. A mixture of 60 forward primers for TCR Vbeta segments and 13 reverse primers for TCR Jbeta segments was used in the multiplex PCR. The CDR3 region of rearranged TCR beta genes was amplified from genomic DNA with a multiplex PCR assay. The Illumina HiSeq System was used to sequence the amplified TCR beta libraries as 87-base-pair reads. Under the source paper's analysis protocol: A later analysis counted about 80 million unique TCR beta chains across the 550 to 750 repertoires, and around 9.9 million of these chains were shared by at least two donors. Raw reads were error-corrected and collapsed into unique sequences by a nearest-neighbor algorithm in which closely related sequences were merged to remove PCR and sequencing errors. Alignment of CDR3 sequences to IMGT reference sequences was used to assign V, D and J gene segments. For a sequence to be retained, at least a six-nucleotide match to both a V gene segment and a J gene segment was required. A rearrangement counted as productive if the CDR3 had no stop codons and remained in frame with V and J, and every other rearrangement counted as non-productive. Following IMGT convention, CDR3 was defined as the stretch from the second conserved V-encoded cysteine up to the conserved J-encoded phenylalanine. The earlier analysis of 587 of the donors excluded sequences that lacked an unambiguous match to a single V gene segment. An earlier analysis of 500 to 700 of the donors classified V segments as functional when productive rearrangements were above 56.7% and as segregating when the standard deviation between donors was above 5%. A statistical classification framework was built to diagnose cytomegalovirus status from the catalog of TCR beta chain sequences. In a later analysis, V and J genes were assigned by comparing TCR nucleotide sequences against IMGT/GENE-DB human TR gene sequences. The TCRdist pipeline was used in a later analysis to assign CDR3 sequences and most-parsimonious VDJ recombination scenarios. In a later analysis, each TCR beta chain was defined by its CDR3 amino acid sequence together with its V-gene family, and reads lacking a unique V-gene family were excluded. A later analysis removed over 500 highly shared, low-generation-probability nucleotide sequences to deal with suspected cross-contamination and a sequencing artifact. In a later analysis, a clonal expansion index for each public chain was calculated from normalized within-repertoire ranks of inferred template counts. A later analysis computed generation probabilities with a VDJ recombination model fitted to out-of-frame rearrangements, and checked the results against IGoR. In a later analysis, hypergeometric tests were used to score TCR-TCR, TCR-HLA and TCR-CMV co-occurrence, with a repertoire-size bias correction applied to TCR pairs. To estimate false discovery rates, a later analysis permuted the HLA or CMV assignments 20 times. In a later analysis, co-occurring TCRs were grouped using DBSCAN, with TCRdist sequence similarity added in when clustering inside HLA-allele-positive subsets. For co-occurrence clustering, repertoires with fewer than 30,000 or more than 120,000 public chains were excluded, along with roughly 5 repertoires with anomalous nucleotide sharing. Entries here come from immuneACCESS through TCRdb and include only in-frame sequences with V and J called. Some clones fail to appear in such tables; in the studies checked, an unresolved V gene covers under half of the shortfall, and the cause of the remainder is unknown. The DNA was the basis for D and trimming; V, J and clone size are from that table. Counted in this sample were 280,000 or so clones; 70% to 90% of them appeared once. The ten largest clonotypes hold about 2% of the sample.

Overall study results and their limits: Correlated functional status among segregating V segments might be attributable to linkage disequilibrium, but an unknown experimental factor could not be ruled out. The presence/absence analyses assumed that sequencing depth was roughly uniform across donors, and that assumption may not be true. In vitro tests confirmed that a few of the cytomegalovirus-associated TCR beta chains recognize cytomegalovirus antigens. According to the authors, the approach could potentially be generalized to other disease states and immunological phenotypes. A later analysis associated 15,000 to 20,000 TCR beta sequences with specific HLA alleles at a false discovery rate of 0.05. Because counts were too low, more than 15 rarely observed V segments, including chromosome 9 orphons, were excluded from the earlier analysis of some 540 of the donors. The 87-base-pair reads could not distinguish some IMGT-functional V segments, including TRBV6-2 and TRBV6-3, so those segments were excluded. A further reported finding was that TCR beta sequences accurately predicted the HLA-A and HLA-B alleles for most subjects in the first cohort. A cluster of highly shared sequence variants was judged likely to represent a technical artifact of the sequencing pipeline. An earlier analysis of some 590 of the donors showed that most TCR beta V segments appeared in productive rearrangements either about 87% or about 30% of the time, which broadly matched IMGT annotations. Assigning TCR associations to individual alleles was difficult when HLA alleles, especially DR and DQ, strongly co-occurred. Because HLA typing was unavailable for some donors at each locus, only the typed subset was used in association tests. Compared with the roughly 670-donor mean, donors in an Asian-associated ancestry cluster had fewer N-insertions in productive TCRs, according to a later genetic analysis. Immune exposure information for the cohort was limited to CMV serostatus. The classifier was reported to diagnose cytomegalovirus status with high specificity and sensitivity in both the original cohort and the validation cohort. This cohort had only TCR beta chains sequenced, and the lack of alpha or paired-chain data limited which features could be detected. In a later analysis, TCR association rates were found to vary across HLA loci, with the most associated TCRs seen for DRB1 alleles and the fewest for HLA-C alleles. A later analysis reported that several top co-occurrence clusters appeared linked to parvovirus B19, influenza, CMV and Epstein-Barr virus. The study listed 150 to 200 TCR beta chains as associated with cytomegalovirus. A later analysis found that most CMV-associated TCR beta chains appeared HLA-restricted, with HLA associations seemingly driven largely by CMV exposure. In a later analysis, HLA-associated TCR beta chains were found to be more clonally expanded and to have lower generation probabilities than equally common non-associated chains. V-gene and J-gene trimming of TCR beta chains was associated with a missense DCLRE1C variant in a later genetic analysis, and the association was replicated in an independent cohort. Across donors, most TCR sequences were observed very rarely, whereas some public TCRs were present in many individuals.

In total, approximately 610 healthy bone marrow donors made up the cohort. At the time of sampling, all cohort members were nominally healthy, though unrecorded immune exposures were likely present. The donor was CMV seronegative and belonged to the group of around 350 seronegative cohort members. A peripheral blood sample was provided by each donor, and peripheral blood mononuclear cells were used for TCR beta sequencing. The Qiagen DNeasy Blood Extraction Kit was used to extract genomic DNA from the blood cell samples. As regards this clone: Its cognate antigen has yet to be identified. Per-nucleotide qualities are absent, and no much larger clonotype sits a single base away.

The rearrangement joined TRBV4-2 to TRBJ2-6; a weak D assignment points to TRBD1 (6 bases agree). This TCR was sampled from a woman under 30 in good health and CMV-seronegative. Specimen: PBMCs. CDR3 sequence: CASSLSTGVTSGANVLTF. The nucleotide sequence reads as follows: TGTGCCAGCAGCCTATCGACAGGCGTTACCTCTGGGGCCAACGTCCTGACTTTC.